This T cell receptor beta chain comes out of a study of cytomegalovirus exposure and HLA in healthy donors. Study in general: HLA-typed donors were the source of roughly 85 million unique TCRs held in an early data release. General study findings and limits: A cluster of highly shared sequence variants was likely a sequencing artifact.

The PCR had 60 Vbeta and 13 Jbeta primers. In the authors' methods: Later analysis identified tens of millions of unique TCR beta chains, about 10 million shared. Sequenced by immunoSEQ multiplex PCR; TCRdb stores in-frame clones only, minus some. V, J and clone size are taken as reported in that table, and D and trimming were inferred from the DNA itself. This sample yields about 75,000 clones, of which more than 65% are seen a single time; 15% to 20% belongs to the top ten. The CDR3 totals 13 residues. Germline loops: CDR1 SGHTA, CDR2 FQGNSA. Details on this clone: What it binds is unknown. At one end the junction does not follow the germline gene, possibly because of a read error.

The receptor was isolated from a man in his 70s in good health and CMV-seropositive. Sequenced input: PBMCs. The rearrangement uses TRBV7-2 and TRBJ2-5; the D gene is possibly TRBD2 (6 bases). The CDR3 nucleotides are TGTGCCAGCAGCCTAGCGTCGGGAGAGACCCAGTACTTC. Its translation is CASSLASGETQYF.